Below, 20 T cell receptor beta chains from the same sample are listed, as sequenced in a study of T cell responses to AZD1222 COVID-19 vaccine. Method: immunoSEQ multiplex PCR; TCRdb's copy keeps in-frame clones and lacks some. The sample has around 140,000 clones; approximately 84% are singletons. The sample here was peripheral blood, taken on day 0 of AZD1222 vaccination. The receptor source for this set is an adult in good health.

CDR3 bases: TGCGCCAGCAGCTACCAGACAGGGACCTCTGGAAACACCATATATTTT. Its protein is CASSYQTGTSGNTIYF. The chain links TRBV5-1 to TRBJ1-3, with TRBD1 matching 7 bases. V was pared by 3 bases and J by 0 bases, with 6 bases of the junction left unmatched. The CDR3 loop spans 16 amino acids. The germline gives CDR1 SGHRS, CDR2 YFSETQ.

This rearrangement joins TRBV5-1 to TRBJ1-4; 9 positions agree with TRBD1. From germline, CDR1 is SGHRS and CDR2 YFSETQ. This CDR3 has 14 residues. J was trimmed by 6 bases and V by 4 bases; bases with no gene match: 4. In nucleotides, the CDR3 is TGCGCCAGCAGCCAACAGGGGGCCGATGAAAAACTGTTTTTT. Amino acids: CASSQQGADEKLFF.

The chain employs TRBV4-3 and TRBJ1-4, with TRBD1 matching 7 bases. Germline assignment: CDR1 LGHNA and CDR2 YSLEER. V lost 0 bases and J lost 4; bases outside the gene matches: 5. The CDR3 runs 16 residues. The DNA of the CDR3 is TGCGCCAGCAGCCAAGAACGACAGGGAGGTAATGAAAAACTGTTTTTT. Translated, it gives CASSQERQGGNEKLFF.

The chain uses TRBV5-5 and TRBJ1-1; 10 nucleotides line up with TRBD1. Germline V lookup: CDR1 SGHKS, CDR2 YYEKEE (reference sequence). The CDR3 extends over 15 amino acids. The V segment lost 3 bases and the J segment 2 bases; nucleotides outside the gene matches: 4. In DNA form, the CDR3 reads TGTGCCAGCAGCTGGGGGACAGGGGTCAACACTGAAGCTTTCTTT. Translating it yields CASSWGTGVNTEAFF. Complete variable domain (other parts from reference TRBV5-5 and TRBJ1-1): DAGVTQSPTHLIKTRGQQVTLRCSPISGHKSVSWYQQVLGQGPQFIFQYYEKEERGRGNFPDRFSARQFPNYSSELNVNALLLGDSALYLCASSWGTGVNTEAFFGQGTRLTVV.

The chain carries TRBV6-6 and TRBJ1-2, with 9 bases matching TRBD1. The CDR3 has 16 residues. V was pared by 4 bases and J by 5 bases, with 11 bases of the junction left unmatched. The germline CDR1 and CDR2 sequences are MNHNY and SVGAGI (reference sequence). CDR3: CASSSPGQGNGYGYTF. The CDR3, as DNA: TGTGCCAGCAGTTCCCCGGGACAGGGAAATGGATATGGCTACACCTTC.

The rearrangement joins TRBV6-4 to TRBJ2-2, with a tentative D call TRBD2 (6 bases). The V gene lost 5 bases and the J gene lost 0 bases, with 10 bases spanning the gap. CDR3 length: 15 amino acids. Germline V CDR1 and CDR2: MRHNA, SNTAGT. The CDR3 sequence is CASSRGTANTGELFF. The DNA of the CDR3 is TGTGCCAGCAGTCGGGGGACGGCGAACACCGGGGAGCTGTTTTTT.

The chain links TRBV12-3 or TRBV12-4 to TRBJ2-7; D unresolved. The CDR3 covers 12 residues. With 5 bases removed from V and 3 bases from J, the gap between germline ends came to 8 bases. CDR3 nucleotides: TGTGCCAGCAGTGGGTTGGGCTACGAGCAGTACTTC. It codes for CASSGLGYEQYF.

V usage is TRBV27 and J usage is TRBJ2-7, with a tentative D call TRBD1 (5 bases). This CDR3 is built from 13 residues. Germline V CDR1 and CDR2: MNHEY, SMNVEV (reference sequence). V was cut by 2 bases and J by 4 bases, with 9 bases left in between. The CDR3 coding sequence is TGTGCCAGCAGTTTAGGGGCCTCGTACGAGCAGTACTTC. This codes for CASSLGASYEQYF.

J is TRBJ1-5 and V is TRBV6-2 or TRBV6-3; the match to TRBD1 covers 9 bases. Per germline, CDR1 MNHEY and CDR2 SVGEGT. V lost 5 bases to trimming and J lost 1 base; unmatched junction nucleotides: 12. This CDR3 is 18 amino acids long. CDR3 sequence reads: CASSTEQGARKSNQPQHF. The CDR3 DNA is TGTGCCAGCAGTACCGAACAGGGGGCTCGTAAGAGCAATCAGCCCCAGCATTTT.

J is TRBJ1-5 and V is TRBV27; no firm D call. The germline gives CDR1 MNHEY, CDR2 SMNVEV (reference sequence). This CDR3 has 14 amino acids. V shed 2 bases and J shed 12 bases, with 17 bases lying between them. The CDR3 loop reads CASSLIGLGQVQHF. As DNA, the CDR3 is TGTGCCAGCAGTTTAATAGGATTGGGTCAGGTCCAGCATTTT.

This chain joins TRBV18 and TRBJ1-1, with TRBD1 matching 10 bases. J gave up 4 bases and V 3 bases, and 2 bases lay outside the gene matches. Per germline, CDR1 KGHSH and CDR2 LQKENI. The CDR3 is made up of 14 amino acids. As DNA, the CDR3 is TGTGCCAGCTCACCGGGACAGGGGACCACTGAAGCTTTCTTT. Its translation: CASSPGQGTTEAFF.

This chain uses TRBV6-6 with TRBJ1-1, with 12 nucleotides matching TRBD1. This CDR3 is built from 13 residues. V shed 10 bases and J 6 bases; nucleotides not matched to a gene: 6. Germline-derived CDR1 and CDR2 are MNHNY and SVGAGI (reference sequence). CDR3 bases: TGTGCCATCTCGGGACAGGGGGCTTCTGAAGCTTTCTTT. It specifies CAISGQGASEAFF.

This clone was seen only once. J is TRBJ1-1 and V is TRBV6-5; D is unclear. The CDR3 is made up of 10 amino acids. V lost 8 bases and J 12 bases, leaving 13 bases between the germline ends. Germline loops: CDR1 MNHEY, CDR2 SVGAGI. The CDR3 spells CASWQGWTFF. As DNA, the CDR3 is TGTGCCAGCTGGCAAGGGTGGACTTTCTTT.

This chain joins TRBV13 and TRBJ1-2; possibly TRBD1 for D (6 bases). The ends were cut back, 5 bases at V and 4 bases at J, with 14 bases in the middle. Germline CDR1 is PRHDT and CDR2 is FYEKMQ (reference sequence). The CDR3 covers 14 residues. In DNA, the CDR3 is TGTGCCAGCAGCGTTGGCAGGGACATCTATGGCTACACCTTC. Protein: CASSVGRDIYGYTF.

The V and J genes are TRBV7-2 and TRBJ2-5; no clear D. The CDR3 is 11 residues long. The V end lost 5 bases, the J end lost 4 bases, and 5 bases lay between the germline ends. Germline CDR1 SGHTA, CDR2 FQGNSA. The CDR3 DNA reads as TGTGCCAGCAGCCCTAGAGAGACCCAGTACTTC. It yields the protein CASSPRETQYF.

This clone has a single count. V usage is TRBV9 and J usage is TRBJ2-2, with D maybe TRBD2 (7 bases). The CDR3 contains 16 residues. In germline, CDR1 is SGDLS, CDR2 YYNGEE. V dropped 1 base and J dropped 0 bases, with 10 bases sitting between them. CDR3 residues: CASSVLGGANTGELFF. As DNA, the CDR3 is TGTGCCAGCAGCGTATTAGGGGGGGCGAACACCGGGGAGCTGTTTTTT.

V gene TRBV19 combines with J gene TRBJ1-2; D unresolved. Germline lookup yields CDR1 LNHDA and CDR2 SQIVND (reference sequence). The germline V and J ends were trimmed by 5 bases and 0 bases, with 10 bases remaining between them. The CDR3 is 14 amino acids. The CDR3 bases are TGTGCCAGTAGTCCTCCCAGAGCTAACTATGGCTACACCTTC. Its protein is CASSPPRANYGYTF.

This sequence joins TRBV6-4 and TRBJ1-1; a possible D gene is TRBD1 (5 bases). There are 15 residues in the CDR3. Per the germline V gene, CDR1 is MRHNA and CDR2 is SNTAGT. Trimming removed 3 bases at V and 2 bases at J, with 13 bases between. CDR3 region: CASSEAGAANTEAFF. For the CDR3, the DNA is TGTGCCAGCAGTGAGGCTGGGGCGGCCAACACTGAAGCTTTCTTT.

This clone was counted a single time. An end of the junction differs from the germline gene, which may be a read error. V is TRBV27 and J is TRBJ1-6; D is possibly TRBD1 (5 bases). The CDR3 is 12 residues long. CDR1 and CDR2 from the germline V gene are MNHEY and SMNVEV (reference sequence). The CDR3 DNA sequence: TGTGCCTGCAGGGCGATTAATTCACCCCTCCACTTT. Its translation: CACRAINSPLHF.

V gene TRBV28 combines with J gene TRBJ2-7; D ambiguous. Between the trimmed V and J ends, which lost 6 bases and 6 bases, there was a span of 9 bases. The CDR3 is 11 residues long. The germline V gene encodes CDR1 MDHEN and CDR2 SYDVKM. CDR3 nucleotide sequence: TGTGCCAGCAGCCCGCCAGGCGAGCAGTACTTC. This codes for CASSPPGEQYF.